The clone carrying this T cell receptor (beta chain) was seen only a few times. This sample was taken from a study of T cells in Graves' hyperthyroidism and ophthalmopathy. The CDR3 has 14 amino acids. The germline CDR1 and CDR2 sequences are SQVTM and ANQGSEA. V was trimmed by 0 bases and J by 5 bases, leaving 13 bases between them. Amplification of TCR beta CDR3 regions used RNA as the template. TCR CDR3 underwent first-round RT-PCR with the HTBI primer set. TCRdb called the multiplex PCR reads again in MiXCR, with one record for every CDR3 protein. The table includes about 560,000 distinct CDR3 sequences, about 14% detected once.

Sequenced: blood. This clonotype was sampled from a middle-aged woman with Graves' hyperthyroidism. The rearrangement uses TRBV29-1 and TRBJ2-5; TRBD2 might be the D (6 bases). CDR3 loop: CSVEDQEGRETQYF. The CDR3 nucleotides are TGCAGCGTTGAAGATCAAGAGGGGAGGGAGACCCAGTACTTC. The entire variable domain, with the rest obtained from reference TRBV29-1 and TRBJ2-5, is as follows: SAVISQKPSRDICQRGTSLTIQCQVDSQVTMMFWYRQQPGQSLTLIATANQGSEATYESGFVIDKFPISRPNLTFSTLTVSNMSPEDSSIYLCSVEDQEGRETQYFGPGTRLLVL.